This T cell receptor (beta chain) is from a study of PD-L1 blockade in urothelial cancer. Across the study: Bladder-origin urothelial cancer in males described about 85% of the 29 patients.

About this clone: Its cognate antigen is unknown.

Trimming at V came to 5 bases and at J to 1 base, leaving 20 bases not matched to a gene. Germline CDR1 reads SGHVS; CDR2 reads FQNEAQ. The CDR3 has 20 residues. The time point is: peripheral blood 6 weeks after treatment start. The diagnosis in patients was locally advanced or metastatic urothelial carcinoma. Overall study results and limits: Durable benefit was linked to greater 3-week expansion of tumor-associated blood clones.

Method: immunoSEQ multiplex PCR; TCRdb's copy keeps in-frame clones and lacks some. The sample yields some 31,000 clones, about 79% seen once. The sequence was collected from a man aged 70-80 years with urothelial cancer. This specimen was PBMCs, taken around atezolizumab (anti-PD-L1) treatment. V usage is TRBV7-8 and J usage is TRBJ2-3; 8 bases line up with TRBD2. Written as DNA, the CDR3 is TGTGCCAGCAGCCCAGTCCGGGGGGGATCTAGAATTGGACGCACAGATACGCAGTATTTT. Its protein product is CASSPVRGGSRIGRTDTQYF.